This TCR beta chain comes out of a study of identical twins. The CDR3 contains 14 residues. V was clipped by 8 bases and J by 0 bases; unmatched bases: 2. Germline values: CDR1 MDHEN, CDR2 SYDVKM. From the 5' RACE reads, TCRdb called clonotypes with MiXCR, one entry per CDR3 protein. Among hundreds of thousands of distinct CDR3 sequences listed, approximately 13% were seen once. This sample was shared with a second study, whose subject was yellow fever vaccine responses in identical twins.

Sequenced input: PBMCs. The TCR comes from a woman between 18 and 30 years old in good health. The genes are TRBV28 and TRBJ2-1, with 9 bases lining up with TRBD1. CDR3 sequence reads: CASQTGGSYNEQFF. DNA for the CDR3: TGTGCCAGCCAGACAGGGGGCTCCTACAATGAGCAGTTCTTC. Based on the CDR3 plus reference TRBV28 and TRBJ2-1, the full variable domain is DVKVTQSSRYLVKRTGEKVFLECVQDMDHENMFWYRQDPGLGLRLIYFSYDVKMKEKGDIPEGYSVSREKKERFSLILESASTNQTSMYLCASQTGGSYNEQFFGPGTRLTVL.